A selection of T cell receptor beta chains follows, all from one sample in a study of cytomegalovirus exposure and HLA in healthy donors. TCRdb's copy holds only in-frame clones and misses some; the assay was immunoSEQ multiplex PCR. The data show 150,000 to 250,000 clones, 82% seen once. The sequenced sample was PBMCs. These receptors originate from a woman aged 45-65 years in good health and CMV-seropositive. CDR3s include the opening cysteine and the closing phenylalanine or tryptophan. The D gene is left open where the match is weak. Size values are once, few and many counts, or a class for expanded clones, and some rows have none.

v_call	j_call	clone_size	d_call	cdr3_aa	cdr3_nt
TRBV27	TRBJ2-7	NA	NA	CACLPRAGVPYEQYF	TGTGCCTGCCTACCGCGAGCCGGGGTCCCCTACGAGCAGTACTTC
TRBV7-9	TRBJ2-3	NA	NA	CASSHSSTDTQYF	TGTGCCAGCAGCCACAGTAGCACAGATACGCAGTATTTT
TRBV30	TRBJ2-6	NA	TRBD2	CAWSVFQGGRLSGANGLTF	TGTGCCTGGAGTGTGTTCCAGGGAGGGCGTCTCTCTGGGGCCAACGGCCTGACTTTC
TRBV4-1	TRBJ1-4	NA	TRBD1	CASSRDRETEKLFF	TGCGCCAGCAGCCGGGACAGGGAAACCGAAAAACTGTTTTTT
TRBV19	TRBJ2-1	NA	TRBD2	CASSISGGRSNEQFF	TGTGCCAGTAGTATAAGTGGCGGGAGGAGCAATGAGCAGTTCTTC
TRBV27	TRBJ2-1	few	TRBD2	CASSLTGGPFSEQFF	TGTGCCAGCAGTTTAACGGGAGGGCCTTTCAGTGAGCAGTTCTTC
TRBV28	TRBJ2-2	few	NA	CASSLAALPGTGELFF	TGTGCCAGCAGTTTAGCGGCCCTGCCTGGCACCGGGGAGCTGTTTTTT
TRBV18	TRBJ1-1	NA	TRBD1	CASSPRQGSHTEAFF	TGTGCCAGCTCACCACGACAGGGGTCCCACACTGAAGCTTTCTTT
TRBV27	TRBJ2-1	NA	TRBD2	CASSWGGPDRNEQFF	TGTGCCAGCAGTTGGGGGGGACCCGACCGCAATGAGCAGTTCTTC
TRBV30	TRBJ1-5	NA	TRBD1	CAWSAPSTGESNQPQHF	TGTGCCTGGAGTGCCCCCTCGACAGGGGAAAGCAATCAGCCCCAGCATTTT
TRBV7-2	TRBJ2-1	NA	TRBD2	CASSLPRGLAGEDDEQFF	TGTGCCAGCAGCCTCCCTAGAGGGCTAGCGGGGGAAGACGATGAGCAGTTCTTC
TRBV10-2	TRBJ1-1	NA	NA	CASSESWGVNTEAFF	TGCGCCAGCAGTGAGTCATGGGGGGTCAACACTGAAGCTTTCTTT
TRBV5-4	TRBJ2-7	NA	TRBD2	CASSWGLAGGYEQYF	TGTGCCAGCAGCTGGGGACTAGCGGGAGGGTACGAGCAGTACTTC
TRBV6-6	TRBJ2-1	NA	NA	CASRLGQNEQFF	TGTGCCAGCAGGCTGGGACAAAATGAGCAGTTCTTC
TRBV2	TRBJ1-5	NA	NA	CASSPQGSNQPQHF	TGTGCCAGCAGTCCCCAGGGGAGCAATCAGCCCCAGCATTTT
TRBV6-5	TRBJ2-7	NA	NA	CASSEDNYEQYF	TGTGCCAGCAGTGAGGACAACTACGAGCAGTACTTC
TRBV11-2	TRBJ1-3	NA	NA	CASSAGHSRRYF	TGTGCCAGCAGCGCCGGACACTCCCGGAGATATTTT
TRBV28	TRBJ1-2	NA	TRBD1	CASSLPGGFFYGYTF	TGTGCCAGCAGTTTGCCAGGGGGGTTTTTCTATGGCTACACCTTC
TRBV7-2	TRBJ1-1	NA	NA	CASSLDWAGEAFF	TGTGCCAGCAGCTTAGATTGGGCAGGTGAAGCTTTCTTT
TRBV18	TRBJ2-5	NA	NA	CASSPASRMKETQYF	TGTGCCAGCTCACCGGCGTCCAGGATGAAAGAGACCCAGTACTTC
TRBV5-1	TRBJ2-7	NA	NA	CASSPTGNSYEQYF	TGCGCCAGCTCTCCAACGGGAAACTCCTACGAGCAGTACTTC
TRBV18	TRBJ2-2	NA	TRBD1	CASSLSRTGGNTGELFF	TGTGCCAGCTCACTCTCCCGGACAGGCGGGAACACCGGGGAGCTGTTTTTT
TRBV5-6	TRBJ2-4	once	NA	CASSLTGRAKNSQYF	TGTGCCAGCAGCTTAACGGGAAGAGCCAAAAACAGTCAGTACTTC
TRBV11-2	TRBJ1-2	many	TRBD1	CASSLDLRGHYGYTF	TGTGCCAGCAGCTTAGATCTCAGGGGGCACTATGGCTACACCTTC
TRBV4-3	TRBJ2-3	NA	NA	CASSQGESDTQYF	TGCGCCAGCAGCCAAGGAGAATCAGATACGCAGTATTTT
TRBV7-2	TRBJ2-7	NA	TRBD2	CASSLAASSGYEQYF	TGTGCCAGCAGCTTAGCCGCCTCTAGCGGTTACGAGCAGTACTTC
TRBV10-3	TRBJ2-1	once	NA	CAISAQGKGTYNEQFF	TGTGCCATCAGTGCGCAGGGGAAAGGTACCTACAATGAGCAGTTCTTC
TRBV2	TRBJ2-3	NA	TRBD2	CASRLLAGLDTQYF	TGTGCCAGCAGACTACTAGCGGGGTTAGATACGCAGTATTTT
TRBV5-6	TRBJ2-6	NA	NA	CASSVTVSGANVLTF	TGTGCCAGCAGCGTTACAGTATCTGGGGCCAACGTCCTGACTTTC
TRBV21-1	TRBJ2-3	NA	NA	CASSMRGRLAGATSTDTQYF	TGTGCCAGCAGCATGAGGGGCAGACTAGCGGGGGCCACTAGCACAGATACGCAGTATTTT
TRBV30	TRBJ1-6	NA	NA	CAWSEQRNSPLHF	TGTGCCTGGAGTGAGCAGCGTAATTCACCCCTCCACTTT
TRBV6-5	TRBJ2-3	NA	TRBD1	CASSYSGQITDTQYF	TGTGCCAGCAGTTACTCGGGACAGATAACAGATACGCAGTATTTT
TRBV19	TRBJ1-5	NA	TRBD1	CASSFDRVGNQPQHF	TGTGCCAGTAGTTTCGACAGGGTGGGCAATCAGCCCCAGCATTTT
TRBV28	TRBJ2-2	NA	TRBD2	CASSLPGGHTGELFF	TGTGCCAGCAGTTTACCGGGAGGACACACCGGGGAGCTGTTTTTT
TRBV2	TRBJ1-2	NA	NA	CASRPKQGLNYGYTF	TGTGCCAGCAGACCTAAACAGGGCCTCAACTATGGCTACACCTTC
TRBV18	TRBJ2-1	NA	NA	CASSPLDYLGQFF	TGTGCCAGCTCACCCCTGGACTATTTGGGGCAGTTCTTC
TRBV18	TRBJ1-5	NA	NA	CASSLNPPGPSNQPQHF	TGTGCCAGCTCACTCAATCCACCAGGGCCCAGCAATCAGCCCCAGCATTTT
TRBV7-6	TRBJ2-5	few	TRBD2	CASSLRAGGETQYF	TGTGCCAGCAGCTTAAGGGCGGGGGGAGAGACCCAGTACTTC
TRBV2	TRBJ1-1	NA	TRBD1	CASSDYFPGGTEAFF	TGTGCCAGCAGTGACTACTTCCCAGGGGGCACTGAAGCTTTCTTT
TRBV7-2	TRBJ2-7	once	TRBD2	CASSLERGSPYEQYF	TGTGCCAGCAGCTTAGAGCGGGGATCCCCCTACGAGCAGTACTTC
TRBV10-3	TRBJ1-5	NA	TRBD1	CAISEGTAAQPQHF	TGTGCCATCAGTGAAGGGACAGCCGCTCAGCCCCAGCATTTT
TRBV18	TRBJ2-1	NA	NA	CASSPKRAGVGGSSYNEQFF	TGTGCCAGCTCACCTAAGAGGGCAGGGGTGGGCGGAAGCTCCTACAATGAGCAGTTCTTC